The 22 T cell receptor beta chains in this list originate from one sample, sequenced in a study of metastatic and nonmetastatic thyroid tumors. TCRdb re-analyzed the PCR reads using MiXCR. The sample includes about 64,000 clones, approximately 4% of them seen just once. Among the patients, none had received any treatment before thyroid surgery. Sequencing input: blood. These receptor sequences come from a female donor with papillary thyroid cancer or a benign thyroid nodule (not recorded which). Some clones in this sample may be carry-over from other donors' samples.

The sample holds many counts of this clone. The chain has TRBV6-1 and TRBJ2-3; D unclear. CDR3 length: 13 residues. The V and J ends lost 5 bases and 2 bases respectively, with 8 bases between them. CDR1 and CDR2 from the germline V gene are MNHNS and SASEGT. This chain's CDR3 is CASSYVVTDTQYF. Written as DNA, the CDR3 is TGTGCCAGCAGTTACGTGGTCACAGATACGCAGTATTTT.

As to this clone: A read error may account for a junction end that differs from germline. The chain carries TRBV12-3 or TRBV12-4 and TRBJ2-3; TRBD2 matches at 11 bases. CDR3 size: 18 residues. Written as DNA, the CDR3 is TGTGCCAGCAGCACGGGACTAGCGGCAACCTCTAGCACAGATACGCAGTGTTTT. Its protein is CASSTGLAATSSTDTQCF.

This clone was recorded at least ten times. This chain links TRBV20-1 with TRBJ1-2, with 9 bases lining up with TRBD1. The CDR3 length is 19 residues. Germline values: CDR1 DFQATT, CDR2 SNEGSKA (reference sequence). Trimming cost V 0 bases and J 0 bases; bases outside gene matches: 14. Here the CDR3 DNA reads TGCAGTGCTAGAGACGCAGCCGGGACAGGGCTTTCCGCTAACTATGGCTACACCTTC. It specifies CSARDAAGTGLSANYGYTF.

This clone was counted ten times or more. This chain connects TRBV9 to TRBJ2-5, with 16 bases that match TRBD2. Per germline, CDR1 SGDLS and CDR2 YYNGEE. CDR3 length equals 19 residues. Trimming cost V 3 bases and J 4 bases; bases outside gene matches: 12. The CDR3 is CASSGEPGLAGGARETQYF. As DNA, the CDR3 is TGTGCCAGCAGCGGTGAACCGGGACTAGCGGGAGGGGCTCGAGAGACCCAGTACTTC.

This clone has ten or more counts. Other DNA sequences in the same sample also yield this CDR3. The chain has TRBV7-9 and TRBJ2-1; D not certain. Germline V gene sequence: CDR1 SEHNR, CDR2 FQNEAQ (reference sequence). This CDR3 is 12 amino acids long. V was clipped by 1 base and J by 10 bases, with 8 bases between them. The CDR3 DNA reads as TGTGCCAGCAGCTTAGGATCCAGAGAGCAGTTCTTC. Amino acid sequence: CASSLGSREQFF.

This clone was counted ten times or more. The rearrangement uses TRBV18 and TRBJ2-5; the D gene is possibly TRBD1 (6 bases). The CDR3 consists of 14 residues. Trimming pared 3 bases from V and 5 bases from J, leaving 13 bases between. Germline assignment: CDR1 KGHSH and CDR2 LQKENI. The DNA for the CDR3 is TGTGCCAGCTCACCGGGGGCGTTTCGGGAGACCCAGTACTTC. The encoded protein is CASSPGAFRETQYF.

This clone was observed at least ten times. The chain couples TRBV5-1 to TRBJ1-1; D unresolved. CDR3 length: 14 amino acids. From germline, CDR1 is SGHRS and CDR2 YFSETQ. Trimming cost V 0 bases and J 1 base, with 7 bases left between them. CDR3 DNA sequence: TGCGCCAGCAGCTTGGGTCCGGGGAACACTGAAGCTTTCTTT. It codes for CASSLGPGNTEAFF.

Regarding this clone: A much more abundant neighbour one base away suggests this may be a read error. This chain connects TRBV7-9 to TRBJ2-1, with D perhaps TRBD1 (6 bases). CDR3 length: 13 amino acids. Germline loops: CDR1 SEHNR, CDR2 FQNEAQ (reference sequence). CDR3 nucleotides: TGTGCCAGCAGCTTGGTCAGGGACAATGGGCAGTTCTTC. It is translated as CASSLVRDNGQFF.

This chain joins TRBV29-1 and TRBJ2-4; TRBD1 might be the D (5 bases). CDR1 SQVTM and CDR2 ANQGSEA come from the germline V gene. V dropped 4 bases and J dropped 3 bases, with 13 bases sitting between them. The CDR3 contains 14 residues. This chain's CDR3 is CSVGNPGIKNIQYF. The CDR3 DNA sequence: TGCAGCGTTGGGAATCCAGGGATCAAAAACATTCAGTACTTC.

This clone was detected ten times or more. The rearrangement links TRBV6-5 to TRBJ2-4, with D perhaps matching TRBD2 (6 bases). V was shortened by 2 bases and J by 0 bases, with 8 bases between the two germline ends. Germline lookup yields CDR1 MNHEY and CDR2 SVGAGI. The CDR3 runs to 15 residues. The CDR3 DNA reads TGTGCCAGCAGTTACGGCGGGGTAGCCAAAAACATTCAGTACTTC. Residues: CASSYGGVAKNIQYF.

This clone has a count of ten or more. The V and J genes are TRBV6-1 and TRBJ2-4; a weak D match, TRBD2 (7 bases). The CDR3 runs 14 residues. With 6 bases removed from V and 8 bases from J, the gap between germline ends came to 17 bases. The germline CDR1 and CDR2 sequences are MNHNS and SASEGT. CDR3 protein: CASRRRGGGDIQYF. The CDR3 DNA follows: TGTGCCAGCAGAAGAAGGGGGGGCGGGGACATTCAGTACTTC.

This clone has ten or more counts. A read error is possible here, since a much larger clone lies one base away. This CDR3 is CASSTGTSGDTGELFF. In DNA, the CDR3 is TGTGCTAGCAGCACCGGGACTAGCGGGGACACCGGGGAGCTGTTTTTT. The J gene is TRBJ2-2, the V gene TRBV7-7; TRBD2 aligns across 13 bases. Germline CDR1 and CDR2: SSHAT and FNYEAQ (reference sequence). CDR3 size: 16 residues.

The table lists this clone with many counts. CDR3 nucleotides: TGCGCCAGCAGCCCCCGGACAGGGGACCTATCTGGGGCCAACGTCCTGACTTTC. It encodes CASSPRTGDLSGANVLTF. The chain has TRBV4-1 and TRBJ2-6; 9 bases align to TRBD1. CDR3 length: 18 amino acids. V dropped 4 bases and J dropped 1; count of bases not matched to a gene: 8. CDR1 is MGHRA, CDR2 YSYEKL, per germline.

This clone was seen ten or more times. This chain links TRBV20-1 with TRBJ2-1; 15 bases are shared with TRBD2. The V segment lost 3 bases and the J segment 6 bases; nucleotides outside the gene matches: 6. CDR3 length equals 16 residues. Germline values: CDR1 DFQATT, CDR2 SNEGSKA (reference sequence). This CDR3 reads CSASPPGLAGGNEQFF. As DNA, the CDR3 is TGCAGTGCTAGCCCCCCGGGACTAGCGGGAGGCAATGAGCAGTTCTTC.

About this clone: Just one base apart from a much larger clone, this may be a read error. The chain couples TRBV24-1 to TRBJ1-1; tentative D call: TRBD1 (5 bases). V shed 4 bases and J shed 6 bases, with 14 bases lying between them. Germline lookup yields CDR1 KGHDR and CDR2 SFDVKD. The CDR3 has 14 amino acids. CDR3 sequence (DNA): TGTGCCACCAGTGACCACAGGTGTACCGCTGAAGCTTTCTTT. This gives the protein CATSDHRCTAEAFF.

This clone appeared a few times. V gene TRBV6-1 combines with J gene TRBJ2-2, with a possible D match to TRBD2 (6 bases). The CDR3 has 15 amino acids. V gave up 4 bases and J gave up 5 bases, with 14 bases separating them. CDR1 is MNHNS and CDR2 is SASEGT in the germline V gene. The CDR3, as DNA: TGTGCCAGCAGTGGGGAGGCCTTGGGGACCGGGGAGCTGTTTTTT. Its translation: CASSGEALGTGELFF.

A single count supports this clone. Because the CDR3 is missing its conserved closing phenylalanine or tryptophan, this is likely a read error. The chain has TRBV2 and TRBJ1-5, with D possibly TRBD1 on 6 matching bases. Germline CDR1 and CDR2: SNHLY and FYNNEI. This CDR3 has 17 residues. CDR3 nucleotide sequence: TGTGCCAGCAGAGCCCGGGGGGGCAGGGCGGGCAATCACCCCCAGCATTTA. It translates to CASRARGGRAGNHPQHL.

This clone was seen a few times. The rearrangement uses TRBV6-2 or TRBV6-3 and TRBJ2-3; the match to TRBD1 covers 9 bases. This CDR3 comprises 17 residues. Germline lookup yields CDR1 MNHEY and CDR2 SVGEGT. V lost 5 bases to trimming and J lost 2 bases; unmatched junction nucleotides: 11. The CDR3 nucleotides are TGTGCCAGCAGTCACTACCCGGGACAGGGTCACACAGATACGCAGTATTTT. It yields the protein CASSHYPGQGHTDTQYF.

About this clone itself: One end of the junction does not line up with germline, which may come from a read error. This rearrangement joins TRBV28 to TRBJ1-1; D gene ambiguous. The CDR3 totals 14 residues. Germline V gives CDR1 MDHEN, CDR2 SYDVKM. The DNA of the CDR3 is TGTGCCAGCAGCTTCCAATATATTAACACTGAAGCGTTCTTT. This translates into CASSFQYINTEAFF.

This clone appeared many times. V is TRBV2 and J is TRBJ2-5; D may correspond to TRBD1 or TRBD2 (6 bases each). The CDR3 sequence is 13 residues long. The V gene lost 7 bases and the J gene lost 4 bases, with 13 bases spanning the gap. Germline V lookup: CDR1 SNHLY, CDR2 FYNNEI. The CDR3 spells CASINRGRETQYF. The CDR3 DNA sequence: TGTGCCAGCATTAATCGGGGGCGAGAGACCCAGTACTTC. The complete variable domain, with remaining parts taken from reference TRBV2 and TRBJ2-5, reads EPEVTQTPSHQVTQMGQEVILRCVPISNHLYFYWYRQILGQKVEFLVSFYNNEISEKSEIFDDQFSVERPDGSNFTLKIRSTKLEDSAMYFCASINRGRETQYFGPGTRLLVL.

This clone was found many times. The chain uses TRBV7-9 and TRBJ1-3; D gene uncertain. The germline V gene has CDR1 SEHNR and CDR2 FQNEAQ (reference sequence). Deletions cut 1 base from V and 0 bases from J, with 19 bases between. This CDR3 is built from 19 residues. The CDR3 reads CASSLDLTLGASSGNTIYF. The CDR3 region has the DNA TGTGCCAGCAGCTTAGACCTAACTTTGGGCGCGAGCTCTGGAAACACCATATATTTT.

This rearrangement joins TRBV18 to TRBJ2-1; TRBD2 matches at 12 bases. Trimming removed 6 bases from V and 7 bases from J; junction bases left unmatched: 10. Germline loops: CDR1 KGHSH, CDR2 LQKENI. The CDR3 spans 16 residues. The CDR3 sequence: CASSPVASGGGNEQFF. In DNA form, the CDR3 reads TGTGCCAGCTCCCCCGTGGCTAGCGGGGGGGGGAATGAGCAGTTCTTC.